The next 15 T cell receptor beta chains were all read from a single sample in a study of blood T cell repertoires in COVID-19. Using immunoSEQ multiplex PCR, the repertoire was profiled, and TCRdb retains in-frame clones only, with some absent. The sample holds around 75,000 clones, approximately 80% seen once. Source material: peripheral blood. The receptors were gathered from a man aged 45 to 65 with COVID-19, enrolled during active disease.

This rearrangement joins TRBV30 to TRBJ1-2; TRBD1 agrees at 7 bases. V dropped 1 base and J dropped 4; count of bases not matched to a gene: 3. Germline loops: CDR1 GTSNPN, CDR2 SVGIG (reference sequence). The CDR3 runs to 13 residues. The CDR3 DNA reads TGTGCCTGGAGTGAAACAGGGGCCTATGGCTACACCTTC. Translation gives CAWSETGAYGYTF.

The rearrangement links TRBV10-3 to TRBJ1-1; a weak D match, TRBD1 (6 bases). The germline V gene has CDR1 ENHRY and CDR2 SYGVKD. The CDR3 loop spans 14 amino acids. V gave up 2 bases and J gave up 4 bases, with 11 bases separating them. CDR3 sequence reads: CAISEGAGATEAFF. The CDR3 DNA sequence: TGTGCCATCAGTGAGGGAGCAGGGGCCACTGAAGCTTTCTTT.

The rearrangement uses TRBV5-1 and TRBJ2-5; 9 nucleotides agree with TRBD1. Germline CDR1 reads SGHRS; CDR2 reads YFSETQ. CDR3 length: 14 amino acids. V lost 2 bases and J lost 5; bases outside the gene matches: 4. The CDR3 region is CASSFTGTGETQYF. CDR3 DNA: TGCGCCAGCAGCTTTACCGGGACAGGGGAGACCCAGTACTTC.

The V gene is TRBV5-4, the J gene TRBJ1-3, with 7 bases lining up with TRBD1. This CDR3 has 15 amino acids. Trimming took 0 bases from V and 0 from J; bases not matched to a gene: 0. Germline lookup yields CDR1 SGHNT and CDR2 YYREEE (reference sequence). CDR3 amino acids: CASSLAGGSGNTIYF. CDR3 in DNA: TGTGCCAGCAGCTTGGCAGGGGGCTCTGGAAACACCATATATTTT.

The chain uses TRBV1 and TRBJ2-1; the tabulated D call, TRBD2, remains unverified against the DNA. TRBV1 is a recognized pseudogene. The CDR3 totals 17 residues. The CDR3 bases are TGCACCAGCAGCCAAGATCATCCCCGAAAGCCCTACAATGAGCAGTTCTTC. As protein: CTSSQDHPRKPYNEQFF.

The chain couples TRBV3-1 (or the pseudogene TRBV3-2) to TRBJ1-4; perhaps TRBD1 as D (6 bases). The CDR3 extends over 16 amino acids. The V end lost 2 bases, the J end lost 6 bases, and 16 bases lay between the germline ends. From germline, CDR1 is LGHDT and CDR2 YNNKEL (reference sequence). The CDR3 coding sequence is TGTGCCAGCAGCCAAATGGACAGCCTCTATCATGAAAAACTGTTTTTT. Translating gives CASSQMDSLYHEKLFF.

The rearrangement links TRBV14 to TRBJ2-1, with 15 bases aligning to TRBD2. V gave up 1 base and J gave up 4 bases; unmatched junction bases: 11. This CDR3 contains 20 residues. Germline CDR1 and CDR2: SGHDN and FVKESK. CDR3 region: CASSQVFRTSGGAFYNEQFF. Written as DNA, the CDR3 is TGTGCCAGCAGCCAAGTATTCCGGACTAGCGGGGGGGCATTTTACAATGAGCAGTTCTTC.

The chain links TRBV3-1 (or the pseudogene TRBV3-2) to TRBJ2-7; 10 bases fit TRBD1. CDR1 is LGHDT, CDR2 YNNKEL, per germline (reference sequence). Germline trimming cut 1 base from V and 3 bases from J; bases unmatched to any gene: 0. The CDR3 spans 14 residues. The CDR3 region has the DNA TGTGCCAGCAGCCAAGGGGACAGGGGCTACGAGCAGTACTTC. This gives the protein CASSQGDRGYEQYF.

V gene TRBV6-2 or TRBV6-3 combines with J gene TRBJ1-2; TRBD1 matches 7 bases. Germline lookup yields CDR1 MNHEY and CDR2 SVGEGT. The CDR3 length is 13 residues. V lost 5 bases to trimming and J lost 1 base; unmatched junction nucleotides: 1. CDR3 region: CASSGTVNYGYTF. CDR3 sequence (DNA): TGTGCCAGCAGTGGGACAGTTAACTATGGCTACACCTTC.

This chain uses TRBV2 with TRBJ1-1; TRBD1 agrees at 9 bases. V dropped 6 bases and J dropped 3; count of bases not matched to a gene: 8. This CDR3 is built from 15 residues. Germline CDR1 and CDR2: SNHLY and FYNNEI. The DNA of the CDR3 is TGTGCCAGCAGCGGGACAGGGAGTATTGACACTGAAGCTTTCTTT. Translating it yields CASSGTGSIDTEAFF. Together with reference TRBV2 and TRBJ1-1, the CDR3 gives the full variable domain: EPEVTQTPSHQVTQMGQEVILRCVPISNHLYFYWYRQILGQKVEFLVSFYNNEISEKSEIFDDQFSVERPDGSNFTLKIRSTKLEDSAMYFCASSGTGSIDTEAFFGQGTRLTVV.

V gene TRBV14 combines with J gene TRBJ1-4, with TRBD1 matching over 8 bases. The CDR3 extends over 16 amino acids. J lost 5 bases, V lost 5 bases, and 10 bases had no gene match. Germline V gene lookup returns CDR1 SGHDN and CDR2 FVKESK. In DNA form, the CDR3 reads TGTGCCAGCAGCAGGCACCGGACAGGGAACAATGAAAAACTGTTTTTT. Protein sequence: CASSRHRTGNNEKLFF.

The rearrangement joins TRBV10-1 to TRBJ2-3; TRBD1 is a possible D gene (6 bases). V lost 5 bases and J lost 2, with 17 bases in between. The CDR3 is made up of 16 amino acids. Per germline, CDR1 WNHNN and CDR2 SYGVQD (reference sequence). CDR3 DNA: TGCGCCAGCAGTATCACAGGGATGGGGACCACAGATACGCAGTATTTT. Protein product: CASSITGMGTTDTQYF.

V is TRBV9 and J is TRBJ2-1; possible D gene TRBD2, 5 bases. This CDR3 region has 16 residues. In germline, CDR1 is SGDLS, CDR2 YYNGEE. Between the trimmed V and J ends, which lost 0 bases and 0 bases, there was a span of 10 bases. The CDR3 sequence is CASSVGSLASYNEQFF. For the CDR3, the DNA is TGTGCCAGCAGCGTAGGGAGCCTAGCCTCCTACAATGAGCAGTTCTTC.

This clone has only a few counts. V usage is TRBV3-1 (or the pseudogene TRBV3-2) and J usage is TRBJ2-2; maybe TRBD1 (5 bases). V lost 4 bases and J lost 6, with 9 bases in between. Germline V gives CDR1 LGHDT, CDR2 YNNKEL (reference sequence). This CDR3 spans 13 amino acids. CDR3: CASSLGDSGELFF. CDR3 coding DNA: TGTGCCAGCAGCCTAGGGGATTCCGGGGAGCTGTTTTTT.

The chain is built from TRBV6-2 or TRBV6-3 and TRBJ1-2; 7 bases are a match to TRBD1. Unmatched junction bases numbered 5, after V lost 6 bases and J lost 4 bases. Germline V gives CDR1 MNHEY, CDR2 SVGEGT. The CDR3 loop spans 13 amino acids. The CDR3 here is CASSDRAGYGYTF. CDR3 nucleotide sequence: TGTGCCAGCAGCGACAGGGCCGGCTATGGCTACACCTTC.